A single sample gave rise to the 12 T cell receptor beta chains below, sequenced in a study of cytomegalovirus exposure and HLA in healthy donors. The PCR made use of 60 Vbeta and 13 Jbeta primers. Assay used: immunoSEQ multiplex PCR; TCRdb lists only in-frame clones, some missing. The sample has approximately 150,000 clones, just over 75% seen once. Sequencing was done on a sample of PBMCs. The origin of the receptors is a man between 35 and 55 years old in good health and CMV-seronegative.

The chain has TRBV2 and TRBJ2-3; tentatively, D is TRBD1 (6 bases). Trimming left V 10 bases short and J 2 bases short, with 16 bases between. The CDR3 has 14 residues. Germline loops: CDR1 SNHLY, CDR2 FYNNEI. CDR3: CAIPGRDNTDTQYF. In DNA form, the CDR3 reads TGTGCCATACCGGGACGGGACAACACAGATACGCAGTATTTT.

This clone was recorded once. CDR3 bases: TGTGCCAGCAGTTTTTCCGAGTTGAATGAGCAGTTCTTC. Protein sequence: CASSFSELNEQFF. The chain combines TRBV28 with TRBJ2-1; D is unresolved. This CDR3 is built from 13 residues. The V end was cut by 3 bases, the J end by 7 bases, with 10 bases between. The germline CDR1 and CDR2 sequences are MDHEN and SYDVKM.

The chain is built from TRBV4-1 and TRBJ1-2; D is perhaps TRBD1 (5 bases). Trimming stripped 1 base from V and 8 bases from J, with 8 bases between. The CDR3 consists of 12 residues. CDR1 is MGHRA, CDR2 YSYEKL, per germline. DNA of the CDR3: TGCGCCAGCAGCCAAGGGGGGGAAGGCTACACCTTC. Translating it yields CASSQGGEGYTF.

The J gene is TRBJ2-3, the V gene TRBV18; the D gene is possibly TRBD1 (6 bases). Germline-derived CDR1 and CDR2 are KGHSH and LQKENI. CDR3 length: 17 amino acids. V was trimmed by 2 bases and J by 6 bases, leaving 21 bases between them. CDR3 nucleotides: TGTGCCAGCTCACCATTTCAGCAGGGGTCGGAGGAGGATACGCAGTATTTT. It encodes CASSPFQQGSEEDTQYF. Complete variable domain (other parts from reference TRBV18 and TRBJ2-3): NAGVMQNPRHLVRRRGQEARLRCSPMKGHSHVYWYRQLPEEGLKFMVYLQKENIIDESGMPKERFSAEFPKEGPSILRIQQVVRGDSAAYFCASSPFQQGSEEDTQYFGPGTRLTVL.

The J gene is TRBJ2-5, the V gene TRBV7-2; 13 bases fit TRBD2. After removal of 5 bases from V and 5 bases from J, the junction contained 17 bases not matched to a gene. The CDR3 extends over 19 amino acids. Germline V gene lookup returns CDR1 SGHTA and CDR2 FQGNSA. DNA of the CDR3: TGTGCCAGCAGCCACCACACACTTGGACTAGCGGGAGCGGGGGAGACCCAGTACTTC. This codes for CASSHHTLGLAGAGETQYF.

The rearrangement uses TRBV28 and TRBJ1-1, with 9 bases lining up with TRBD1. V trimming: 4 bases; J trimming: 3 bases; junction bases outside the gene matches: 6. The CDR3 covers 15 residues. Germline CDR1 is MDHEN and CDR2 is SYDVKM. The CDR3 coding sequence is TGTGCCAGCAGTTCAACCGGGACAGGGTACACTGAAGCTTTCTTT. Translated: CASSSTGTGYTEAFF.

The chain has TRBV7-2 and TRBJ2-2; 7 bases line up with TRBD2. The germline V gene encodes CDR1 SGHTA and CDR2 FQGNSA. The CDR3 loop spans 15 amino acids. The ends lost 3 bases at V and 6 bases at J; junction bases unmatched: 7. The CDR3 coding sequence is TGTGCCAGCAGCTTGGGGGGAGGGATTCCCGGGGAGCTGTTTTTT. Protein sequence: CASSLGGGIPGELFF. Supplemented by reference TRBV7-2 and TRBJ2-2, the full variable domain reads GAGVSQSPSNKVTEKGKDVELRCDPISGHTALYWYRQSLGQGLEFLIYFQGNSAPDKSGLPSDRFSAERTGGSVSTLTIQRTQQEDSAVYLCASSLGGGIPGELFFGEGSRLTVL.

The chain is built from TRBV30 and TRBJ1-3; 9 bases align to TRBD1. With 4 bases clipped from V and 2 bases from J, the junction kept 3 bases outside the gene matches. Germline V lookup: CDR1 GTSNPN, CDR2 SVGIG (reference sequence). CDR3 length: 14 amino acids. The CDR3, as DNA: TGTGCCTGGACCGGGACAGGGACTGGAAACACCATATATTTT. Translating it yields CAWTGTGTGNTIYF.

The chain's CDR3 is CATLDKNSGANVLTF. The CDR3 DNA follows: TGTGCCACCTTGGACAAAAACTCTGGGGCCAACGTCCTGACTTTC. The V call is TRBV10-3, the J call TRBJ2-6, with D perhaps TRBD1 (5 bases). This CDR3 region has 15 residues. Looked up from germline, CDR1 is ENHRY and CDR2 is SYGVKD. V gave up 10 bases and J gave up 0 bases, with 13 bases separating them.

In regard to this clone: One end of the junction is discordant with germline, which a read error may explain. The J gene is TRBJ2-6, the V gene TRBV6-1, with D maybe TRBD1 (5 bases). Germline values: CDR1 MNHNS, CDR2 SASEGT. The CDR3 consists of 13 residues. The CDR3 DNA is TGTGCCAGCATTTATACTGGGGCCAACGGCCTGACTTTC. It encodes CASIYTGANGLTF.

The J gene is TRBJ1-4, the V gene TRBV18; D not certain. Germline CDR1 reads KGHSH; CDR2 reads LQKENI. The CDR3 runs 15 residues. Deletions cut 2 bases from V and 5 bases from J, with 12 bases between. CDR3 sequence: CASSPSAGTNEKLFF. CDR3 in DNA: TGTGCCAGCTCACCATCGGCAGGTACGAATGAAAAACTGTTTTTT.

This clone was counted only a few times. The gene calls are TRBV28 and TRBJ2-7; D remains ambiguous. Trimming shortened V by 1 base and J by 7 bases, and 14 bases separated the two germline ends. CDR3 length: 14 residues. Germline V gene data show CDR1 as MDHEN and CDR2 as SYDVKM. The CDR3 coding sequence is TGTGCCAGCAGTTTATTACGCGGCCTCGGGGAGCAGTACTTC. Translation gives CASSLLRGLGEQYF. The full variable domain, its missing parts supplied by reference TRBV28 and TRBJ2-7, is DVKVTQSSRYLVKRTGEKVFLECVQDMDHENMFWYRQDPGLGLRLIYFSYDVKMKEKGDIPEGYSVSREKKERFSLILESASTNQTSMYLCASSLLRGLGEQYFGPGTRLTVT.